This TCR beta chain was profiled in a study of T cell repertoires in cytomegalovirus infection. Overall study context: From public TCR beta signatures came an indication of both CMV infection and matching HLA type.

Losses at the gene ends were 2 bases for V and 4 bases for J; bases not matched to a gene: 6. This CDR3 has 15 amino acids. Germline V gene data show CDR1 as ENHRY and CDR2 as SYGVKD. Of note for this clonotype: The target antigen is unknown.

Study results and limitations: Carriers of CMV plus the relevant HLA were identified by cumulative public TCR beta family frequency.

TCRdb independently ran MiXCR on the reads; one entry per CDR3 protein. The profile shows 300,000 to 400,000 distinct CDR3 sequences, around 29% of them singletons. The V gene is TRBV10-3, the J gene TRBJ1-1; 8 nucleotides line up with TRBD1. The clonotype originates from a human donor in good health (CMV status not recorded). Some clones in this sample may be carry-over from other donors' samples. The sample was cultured PBMCs, taken from culture after CMV antigen stimulation. CDR3 sequence reads: CAISEVRGRITEAFF. The CDR3 DNA sequence: TGTGCCATCAGTGAGGTCAGGGGGCGAATCACTGAAGCTTTCTTT.